The 27 T cell receptor beta chains presented below share a single source sample, sequenced in a study of blood T cell repertoires in COVID-19. This table comes from immunoSEQ multiplex PCR, and its TCRdb copy is limited to in-frame clones, with some not included. The sample holds 50,000 to 65,000 clones, approximately 88% seen once. Sequenced material: peripheral blood. These receptors were taken from a middle-aged man with active COVID-19.

The chain carries TRBV9 and TRBJ1-2, with TRBD1 identical over 7 bases. CDR1 and CDR2 from the germline V gene are SGDLS and YYNGEE. The V segment lost 4 bases and the J segment 4 bases; nucleotides outside the gene matches: 7. The CDR3 has 14 amino acids. CDR3 sequence (DNA): TGTGCCAGCAGCCCCAGACAGGGAATCTATGGCTACACCTTC. The encoded protein is CASSPRQGIYGYTF.

The V call is TRBV2, the J call TRBJ1-4; D is uncertain. V was cut by 1 base and J by 12 bases, with 15 bases left in between. The CDR3 runs 14 residues. CDR1 and CDR2 from the germline V gene are SNHLY and FYNNEI. For the CDR3, the DNA is TGTGCCAGCAGTGAAGTGGGAGGGAAAGATCAACTGTTTTTT. This translates into CASSEVGGKDQLFF.

V and J are TRBV7-2 and TRBJ1-1; D remains ambiguous. The CDR3 consists of 14 residues. Germline V gives CDR1 SGHTA, CDR2 FQGNSA. Trimming cost V 2 bases and J 0 bases, with 7 bases left between them. The CDR3 reads CASSLKPMNTEAFF. In nucleotides, the CDR3 is TGTGCCAGCAGCTTAAAGCCAATGAACACTGAAGCTTTCTTT.

The chain is built from TRBV7-2 and TRBJ1-1; 7 bases agree with TRBD1. Germline V gene sequence: CDR1 SGHTA, CDR2 FQGNSA. The CDR3 loop spans 18 amino acids. The trim removed 2 bases at V and 13 bases at J, leaving 25 bases unmatched. CDR3 sequence (DNA): TGTGCCAGCAGCTTATCTTGGCAGGGGGGTTCCGGTTCCGAAGTAGGTTTCTTT. Translating it yields CASSLSWQGGSGSEVGFF.

The chain couples TRBV27 to TRBJ2-7; 7 bases agree with TRBD1. The V segment lost 2 bases and the J segment 7 bases; nucleotides outside the gene matches: 11. Germline V lookup: CDR1 MNHEY, CDR2 SMNVEV (reference sequence). The length of the CDR3 is 15 residues. The CDR3 sequence is CASSLRNRGVWEQYF. For the CDR3, the DNA is TGTGCCAGCAGTTTAAGGAACAGGGGTGTGTGGGAGCAGTACTTC.

This sequence joins TRBV4-2 and TRBJ2-5; TRBD2 matches at 11 bases. CDR1 and CDR2 (germline): LGHNA, YNFKEQ. V lost 3 bases to trimming and J lost 5 bases; unmatched junction nucleotides: 8. The CDR3 has 16 residues. In DNA, the CDR3 is TGTGCCAGCAGCCAGGAGGGAGGGACTAGCGGCGAGACCCAGTACTTC. Amino acids: CASSQEGGTSGETQYF.

The chain uses TRBV25-1 and TRBJ2-7; D is perhaps TRBD2 (5 bases). V was trimmed by 3 bases and J by 0 bases, leaving 18 bases between them. The CDR3 spans 17 residues. The germline CDR1 and CDR2 sequences are MGHDK and SYGVNS. This CDR3 is CASSDLAWAKSSYEQYF. In nucleotides, the CDR3 is TGTGCCAGCAGTGACCTAGCTTGGGCAAAAAGCTCCTACGAGCAGTACTTC.

V is TRBV4-3 and J is TRBJ1-5; no firm D call. The CDR3 runs to 17 residues. Per the germline V gene, CDR1 is LGHNA and CDR2 is YSLEER. The V and J ends lost 4 bases and 0 bases respectively, with 16 bases between them. CDR3 region: CASSLPRWAPSNQPQHF. DNA of the CDR3: TGCGCCAGCAGCCTACCCCGATGGGCCCCTAGCAATCAGCCCCAGCATTTT.

In this sample, this clone turned up once. This chain connects TRBV6-4 to TRBJ2-2; TRBD1 aligns across 8 bases. The CDR3 has 14 amino acids. Germline-derived CDR1 and CDR2 are MRHNA and SNTAGT. V was pared by 6 bases and J by 7 bases, with 7 bases of the junction left unmatched. CDR3 region: CASSRDRSNGELFF. The CDR3 region has the DNA TGTGCCAGCAGCCGGGACAGGTCGAACGGGGAGCTGTTTTTT.

This chain connects TRBV10-3 to TRBJ1-2; 10 nucleotides line up with TRBD1. The CDR3 extends over 16 amino acids. V shed 4 bases and J 4 bases; nucleotides not matched to a gene: 9. The V gene's germline CDR1 is ENHRY and CDR2 SYGVKD. In DNA, the CDR3 is TGTGCCATCAGTGTCGGGACAGGGGTGGGAAGCTATGGCTACACCTTC. Translated: CAISVGTGVGSYGYTF.

The chain is built from TRBV7-9 and TRBJ1-2, with 7 bases matching TRBD1. The CDR3 extends over 19 amino acids. Germline V gives CDR1 SEHNR, CDR2 FQNEAQ (reference sequence). The V and J ends lost 5 bases and 7 bases, in that order; junction bases with no gene match: 25. CDR3 coding DNA: TGTGCCAGCAGCCAGAGGGATAGGAGGACAGGCCTGCCGCGGTTTGGCTACACCTTC. Its protein product is CASSQRDRRTGLPRFGYTF.

This chain joins TRBV15 and TRBJ1-1; 9 positions match TRBD1. V lost 3 bases to trimming and J lost 6 bases; unmatched junction nucleotides: 8. CDR1 and CDR2 (germline): LNHNV, YYDKDF (reference sequence). The CDR3 covers 15 residues. CDR3 bases: TGTGCCACCAGCAGGGCGGGACAGGGTTCCTCTGAAGCTTTCTTT. This codes for CATSRAGQGSSEAFF.

The rearrangement links TRBV7-2 to TRBJ2-5, with D maybe TRBD2 (6 bases). The CDR3 sequence is 16 residues long. V lost 0 bases and J 2 bases, leaving 13 bases between the germline ends. Germline values: CDR1 SGHTA, CDR2 FQGNSA. The CDR3 bases are TGTGCCAGCAGCTTAGCGGTGACTAGACCTCAAGAGACCCAGTACTTC. As protein: CASSLAVTRPQETQYF.

This rearrangement joins TRBV18 to TRBJ1-3; D call uncertain. CDR1 is KGHSH and CDR2 is LQKENI in the germline V gene. This CDR3 is 14 amino acids long. The V end lost 2 bases, the J end lost 0 bases, and 5 bases lay between the germline ends. CDR3 region: CASSPASSGNTIYF. CDR3 DNA sequence: TGTGCCAGCTCACCAGCCAGCTCTGGAAACACCATATATTTT.

The rearrangement joins TRBV7-2 to TRBJ1-3; possible D gene TRBD1, 5 bases. V dropped 6 bases and J dropped 4 bases, with 16 bases sitting between them. This CDR3 spans 15 amino acids. CDR1 SGHTA and CDR2 FQGNSA come from the germline V gene. In nucleotides, the CDR3 is TGTGCCAGCAGACTCACAGGCCATATGGGAAACACCATATATTTT. As protein: CASRLTGHMGNTIYF.

The chain is built from TRBV10-3 and TRBJ1-1, with 8 nucleotides matching TRBD1. CDR1 is ENHRY and CDR2 is SYGVKD in the germline V gene. CDR3 size: 16 residues. Unmatched junction bases numbered 13, after V lost 6 bases and J lost 4 bases. CDR3 DNA sequence: TGTGCCATCAGCGCTCCCGGGACAGGAAGTGGCACTGAAGCTTTCTTT. Encoded protein: CAISAPGTGSGTEAFF.

The chain couples TRBV11-2 to TRBJ2-1, with 7 bases fitting TRBD1. V lost 6 bases to trimming and J lost 10 bases; unmatched junction nucleotides: 12. Germline CDR1 and CDR2: SGHAT and FQNNGV. The CDR3 totals 14 residues. CDR3 bases: TGTGCCAGCAGACCTCTAATAGGGGGCCCCGAGCAGTTCTTC. Translated, it gives CASRPLIGGPEQFF.

The chain combines TRBV5-4 with TRBJ1-3; D is undetermined. The CDR3 spans 12 residues. Per germline, CDR1 SGHNT and CDR2 YYREEE (reference sequence). V was trimmed by 1 base and J by 4 bases, leaving 3 bases between them. Here the CDR3 DNA reads TGTGCCAGCAGCTTGCAGGGAAACACCATATATTTT. As protein: CASSLQGNTIYF.

This chain links TRBV4-2 with TRBJ2-5; D gene uncertain. The V end lost 0 bases, the J end lost 1 base, and 9 bases lay between the germline ends. The germline V gene has CDR1 LGHNA and CDR2 YNFKEQ. This CDR3 is built from 15 residues. Here the CDR3 DNA reads TGTGCCAGCAGCCAAGATCTAAGCTCCCAAGAGACCCAGTACTTC. Protein sequence: CASSQDLSSQETQYF.

This chain uses TRBV3-1 (or the pseudogene TRBV3-2) with TRBJ1-2; D not certain. Germline CDR1 is LGHDT and CDR2 is YNNKEL (reference sequence). This CDR3 has 15 amino acids. Deletions cut 5 bases from V and 4 bases from J, with 17 bases between. CDR3 sequence (DNA): TGTGCCAGCAGCTCCTTTACACCCGAAATCTATGGCTACACCTTC. Amino acids: CASSSFTPEIYGYTF.

The genes are TRBV19 and TRBJ1-1; a possible D gene is TRBD1 (5 bases). The germline gives CDR1 LNHDA, CDR2 SQIVND (reference sequence). V lost 6 bases and J lost 3, with 17 bases in between. The CDR3 has 15 residues. CDR3 DNA sequence: TGTGCCAGTAGGATTGGGGGAGGACGGCACACTGAAGCTTTCTTT. Amino acids: CASRIGGGRHTEAFF.

The chain carries TRBV7-9 and TRBJ1-2; TRBD1 might be the D (5 bases). This CDR3 has 15 residues. With 2 bases removed from V and 6 bases from J, the gap between germline ends came to 16 bases. CDR1 and CDR2 from the germline V gene are SEHNR and FQNEAQ (reference sequence). CDR3 region: CASSLKGVKPHGYTF. The CDR3 nucleotides read TGTGCCAGCAGCTTAAAAGGGGTCAAACCCCATGGCTACACCTTC.

The chain combines TRBV5-4 with TRBJ2-5, with 15 nucleotides matching TRBD2. The length of the CDR3 is 17 residues. CDR1 and CDR2 (germline): SGHNT, YYREEE (reference sequence). Trimming removed 0 bases from V and 2 bases from J; junction bases left unmatched: 2. The CDR3 bases are TGTGCCAGCAGCTTGGCCGGACTAGCGGGGGGGCAAGAGACCCAGTACTTC. Residues: CASSLAGLAGGQETQYF. The full variable domain, rest sourced from reference TRBV5-4 and TRBJ2-5, is ETGVTQSPTHLIKTRGQQVTLRCSSQSGHNTVSWYQQALGQGPQFIFQYYREEENGRGNFPPRFSGLQFPNYSSELNVNALELDDSALYLCASSLAGLAGGQETQYFGPGTRLLVL.

A single count supports this clone. The chain recombines TRBV11-2 with TRBJ1-6, with TRBD1 matching 7 bases. The CDR3 totals 15 residues. With 1 base clipped from V and 9 bases from J, the junction kept 6 bases outside the gene matches. The germline gives CDR1 SGHAT, CDR2 FQNNGV. CDR3 nucleotides: TGTGCCAGCAGCTTAGTACCGGGACAGATTTCACCCCTCCACTTT. Its translation is CASSLVPGQISPLHF.

This clone was counted between two and nine times. V usage is TRBV11-2 and J usage is TRBJ2-2; D is perhaps TRBD2 (6 bases). V was clipped by 7 bases and J by 4 bases, with 16 bases between them. The CDR3 is made up of 15 amino acids. Looked up from germline, CDR1 is SGHAT and CDR2 is FQNNGV. The CDR3 spells CASNLGARGTGELFF. The CDR3, as DNA: TGTGCCAGCAACCTCGGGGCGCGGGGCACCGGGGAGCTGTTTTTT.

V usage is TRBV7-9 and J usage is TRBJ2-5, with 8 positions matching TRBD2. V dropped 6 bases and J dropped 2; count of bases not matched to a gene: 5. Germline CDR1 reads SEHNR; CDR2 reads FQNEAQ (reference sequence). This CDR3 contains 14 residues. In DNA form, the CDR3 reads TGTGCCAGCAGTAGCGGGGCCTCACAAGAGACCCAGTACTTC. As protein: CASSSGASQETQYF.

The chain recombines TRBV7-9 with TRBJ1-1; TRBD1 matches at 7 bases. CDR1 and CDR2 from the germline V gene are SEHNR and FQNEAQ (reference sequence). V shed 5 bases, J shed 2 bases, and the junction held 11 bases outside the gene matches. This CDR3 is 16 amino acids long. The CDR3 DNA reads as TGTGCCAGCAGCACGCCGAAAGGGGGCCTAAACACTGAAGCTTTCTTT. It yields the protein CASSTPKGGLNTEAFF. The full variable domain, rest sourced from reference TRBV7-9 and TRBJ1-1, is DTGVSQNPRHKITKRGQNVTFRCDPISEHNRLYWYRQTLGQGPEFLTYFQNEAQLEKSRLLSDRFSAERPKGSFSTLEIQRTEQGDSAMYLCASSTPKGGLNTEAFFGQGTRLTVV.